The T cell receptor beta chain described here comes from a study of immune heterogeneity within non-small cell lung tumors (dated by TCRdb to the late 2010s). Regarding the research as a whole: Histology comprised several squamous cell carcinomas, roughly ten non-squamous carcinomas and 1 tumor not otherwise specified. The study combined whole-exome sequencing, RNA-seq and TCR beta repertoire sequencing of multiple spatially distinct regions from each NSCLC tumor to examine intratumoral immune heterogeneity. TCR repertoire analysis included about 60 tumor loci from 15 or so patients, whereas transcriptome data included only approximately 48 loci from 11 to 12 patients. Neoantigen binding to each patient's HLA alleles was predicted with netMHCpan-3.0 for mutant peptides of 8 to 11 amino acids. The full study reports these points: A statistically significant but moderate positive correlation (R about 0.34) was observed between local T-cell repertoire clonality and local tumor mutational burden. For the most part, high-frequency TCR beta clonotypes differed from one individual patient to another. Within a patient, identical dominant CDR3B clonotypes were found to recur across loci, yet unique high-frequency clones were also harbored in different tumor locations.

This clonotype is categorized as medium-sized (0.01 to 0.1%). The clone's antigen remains unknown. Base qualities were left out, and no much larger clone turns up one base away. The CDR3 numbers 13 residues from cysteine through phenylalanine. CDR3 DNA only is kept here, 39 bases in frame from base 1. The CDR1 and CDR2 encoded by the germline V gene (reference sequence) are DFQATT and SNEGSKA. The junction shows trimming of 8 bases on V and 8 bases on J, plus 19 bases between the germline ends. The TCR beta CDR3 region was amplified with a multiplex PCR system whose first round of approximately 11 cycles used 32 V-gene forward primers and 13 J-gene reverse primers. The first PCR round used a QIAGEN Multiplex PCR Kit, and the primer sequences were filed in Chinese patent CN105087789A. Illumina universal primers were attached in a second round of PCR run with the Phusion High-Fidelity PCR Kit. TCR libraries were paired-end sequenced at 151 bp read length on the Illumina HiSeq X Ten platform. On the authors' methods: Reads without multiplex PCR primers were removed using Cutadapt, read pairs were merged using PEAR, and CDR3 regions were called using MiXCR with default settings. Shannon entropy measured repertoire diversity, and clonality was calculated as one minus the Shannon entropy divided by the ln of the count of productive unique sequences. A clonotype counted as a dominant or high-frequency T-cell clone when its frequency was 0.5% or higher. The public sequencing data were trimmed at Q25 with fastp and processed into clonotypes with MiXCR by TCRdb, which kept only in-frame beta chains. Rows with one shared CDR3 protein collapse into an entry with the most common genes and DNA. TCRdb's processing, not the authors', yielded these V and J calls. This sample lists roughly 3,200 distinct CDR3 sequences; about 17% were detected once. The ten largest clones capture roughly 18% of the sample.

Genomic DNA was extracted from bulk tumor tissue and used as the TCR template, and 600 ng gDNA was amplified per sample. Multiple biopsies per primary tumor were taken during surgery, spaced as far apart as possible within the tumor mass. The study cohort was described as untreated, and the patients were newly diagnosed NSCLC cases having curative surgery. The donors were fewer than 17 patients with newly diagnosed non-small cell lung cancer who were having surgery with curative intent. Two independent pathologists examined the resected tumor masses. Sequencing was performed only on DNA and RNA samples of high quality.

The specimen sequenced was lung tumor tissue. The clonotype originates from a man aged 45-60 years with non-small cell lung cancer. This chain is built from TRBV20-1 and TRBJ2-1; D gene: possibly TRBD2, on 7 matching bases. The CDR3 protein sequence reads: CSTSRGGLDEQFF. In nucleotides, the sequence is TGCAGTACATCCAGGGGAGGGTTGGATGAGCAGTTCTTC.